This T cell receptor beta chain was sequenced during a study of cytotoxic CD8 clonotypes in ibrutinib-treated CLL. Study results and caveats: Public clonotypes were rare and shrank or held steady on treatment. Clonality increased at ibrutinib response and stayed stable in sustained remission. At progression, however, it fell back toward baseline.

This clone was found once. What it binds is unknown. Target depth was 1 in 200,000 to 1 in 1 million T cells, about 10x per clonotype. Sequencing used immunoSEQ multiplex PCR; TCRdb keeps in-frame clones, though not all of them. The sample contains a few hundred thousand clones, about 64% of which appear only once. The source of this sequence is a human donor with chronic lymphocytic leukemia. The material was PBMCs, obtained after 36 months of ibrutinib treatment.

As DNA, the CDR3 is TGTGCCATCAGGCCCGGGACAGGTTCTAGCACAGATACGCAGTATTTT. It encodes CAIRPGTGSSTDTQYF. The V gene is TRBV10-3, the J gene TRBJ2-3, with 8 nucleotides matching TRBD1. The CDR3 length is 16 residues. With V trimmed by 6 bases and J by 0 bases, 8 bases remained unmatched. In germline, CDR1 is ENHRY, CDR2 SYGVKD.